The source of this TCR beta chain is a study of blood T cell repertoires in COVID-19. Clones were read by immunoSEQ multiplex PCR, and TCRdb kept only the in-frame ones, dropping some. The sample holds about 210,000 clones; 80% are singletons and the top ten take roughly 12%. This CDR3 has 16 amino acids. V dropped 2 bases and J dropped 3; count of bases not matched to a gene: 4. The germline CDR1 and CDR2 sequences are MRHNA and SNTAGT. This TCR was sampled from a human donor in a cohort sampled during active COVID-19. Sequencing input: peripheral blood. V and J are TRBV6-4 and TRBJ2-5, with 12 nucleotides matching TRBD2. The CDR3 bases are TGTGCCAGCAGTGACCCGGGACTAGCGGGTAAAGAGACCCAGTACTTC. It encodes CASSDPGLAGKETQYF.